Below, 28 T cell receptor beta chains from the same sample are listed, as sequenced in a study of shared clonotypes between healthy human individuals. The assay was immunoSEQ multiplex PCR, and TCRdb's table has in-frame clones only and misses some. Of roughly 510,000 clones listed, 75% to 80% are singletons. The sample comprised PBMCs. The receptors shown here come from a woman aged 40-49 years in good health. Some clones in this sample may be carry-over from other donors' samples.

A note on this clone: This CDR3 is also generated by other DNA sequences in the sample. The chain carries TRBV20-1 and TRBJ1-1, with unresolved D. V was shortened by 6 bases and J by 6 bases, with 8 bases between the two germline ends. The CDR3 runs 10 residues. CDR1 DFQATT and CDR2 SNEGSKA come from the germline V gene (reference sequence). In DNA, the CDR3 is TGCAGTGCGCGTTTGGCTGAAGCTTTCTTT. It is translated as CSARLAEAFF.

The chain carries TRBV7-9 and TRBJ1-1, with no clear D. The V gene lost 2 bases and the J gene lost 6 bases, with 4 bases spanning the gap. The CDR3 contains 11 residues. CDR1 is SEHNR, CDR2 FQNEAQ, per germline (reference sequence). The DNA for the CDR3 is TGTGCCAGCAGCTTATTACCTGAAGCTTTCTTT. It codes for CASSLLPEAFF.

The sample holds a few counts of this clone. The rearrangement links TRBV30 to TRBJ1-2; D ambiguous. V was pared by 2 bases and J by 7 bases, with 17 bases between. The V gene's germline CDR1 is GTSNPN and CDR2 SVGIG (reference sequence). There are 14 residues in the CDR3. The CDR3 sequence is CAWSYMQVFAGYTF. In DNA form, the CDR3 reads TGTGCCTGGAGTTATATGCAGGTCTTCGCTGGCTACACCTTC.

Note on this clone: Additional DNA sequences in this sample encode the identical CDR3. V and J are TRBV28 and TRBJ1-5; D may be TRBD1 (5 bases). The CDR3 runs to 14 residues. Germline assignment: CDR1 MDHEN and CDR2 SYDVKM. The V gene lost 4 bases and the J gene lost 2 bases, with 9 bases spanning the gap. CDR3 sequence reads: CASSSGGGNQPQHF. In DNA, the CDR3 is TGTGCCAGCAGTTCGGGAGGGGGCAATCAGCCCCAGCATTTT.

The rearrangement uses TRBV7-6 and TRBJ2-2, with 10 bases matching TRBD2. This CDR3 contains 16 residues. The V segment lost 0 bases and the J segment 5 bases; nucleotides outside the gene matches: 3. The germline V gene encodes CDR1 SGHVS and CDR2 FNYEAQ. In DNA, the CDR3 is TGTGCCAGCAGCTTAGCGCTAGCGGGAGTAACCGGGGAGCTGTTTTTT. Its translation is CASSLALAGVTGELFF.

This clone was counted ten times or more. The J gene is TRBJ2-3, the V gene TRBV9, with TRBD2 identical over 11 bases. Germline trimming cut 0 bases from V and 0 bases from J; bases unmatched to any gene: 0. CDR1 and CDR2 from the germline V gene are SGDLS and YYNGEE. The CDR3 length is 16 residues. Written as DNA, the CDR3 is TGTGCCAGCAGCGTAGGGACTAGCGGGAGCACAGATACGCAGTATTTT. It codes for CASSVGTSGSTDTQYF.

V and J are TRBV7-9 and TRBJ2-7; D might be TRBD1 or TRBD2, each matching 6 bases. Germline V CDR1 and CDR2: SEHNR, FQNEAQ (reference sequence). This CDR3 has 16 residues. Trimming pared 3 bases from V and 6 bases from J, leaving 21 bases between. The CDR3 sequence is CASSFLDNSGGSEQYF. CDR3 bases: TGTGCCAGCAGCTTCTTAGACAACTCCGGGGGCAGCGAGCAGTACTTC.

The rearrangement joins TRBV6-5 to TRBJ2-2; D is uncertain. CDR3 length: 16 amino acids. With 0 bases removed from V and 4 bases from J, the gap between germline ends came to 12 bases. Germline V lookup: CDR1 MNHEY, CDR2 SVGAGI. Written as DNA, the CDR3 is TGTGCCAGCAGTTACTCTCGCGCACCTCTCACCGGGGAGCTGTTTTTT. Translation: CASSYSRAPLTGELFF.

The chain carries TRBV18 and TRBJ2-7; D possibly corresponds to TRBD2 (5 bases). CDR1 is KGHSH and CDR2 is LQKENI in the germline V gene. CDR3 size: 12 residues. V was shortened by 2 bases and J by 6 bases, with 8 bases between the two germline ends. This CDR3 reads CASSPIGSEQYF. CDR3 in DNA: TGTGCCAGCTCACCAATTGGGAGCGAGCAGTACTTC. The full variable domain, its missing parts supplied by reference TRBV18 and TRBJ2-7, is NAGVMQNPRHLVRRRGQEARLRCSPMKGHSHVYWYRQLPEEGLKFMVYLQKENIIDESGMPKERFSAEFPKEGPSILRIQQVVRGDSAAYFCASSPIGSEQYFGPGTRLTVT.

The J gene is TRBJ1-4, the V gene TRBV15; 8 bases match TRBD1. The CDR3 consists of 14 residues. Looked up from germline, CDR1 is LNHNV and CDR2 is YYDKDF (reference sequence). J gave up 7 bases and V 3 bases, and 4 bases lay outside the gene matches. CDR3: CATSRDRVTEKLFF. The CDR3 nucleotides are TGTGCCACCAGCAGGGACAGGGTGACTGAAAAACTGTTTTTT.

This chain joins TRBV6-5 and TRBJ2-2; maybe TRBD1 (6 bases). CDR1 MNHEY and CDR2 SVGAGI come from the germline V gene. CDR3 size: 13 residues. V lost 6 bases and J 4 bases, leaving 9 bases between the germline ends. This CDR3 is CASRQGSTGELFF. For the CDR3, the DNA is TGTGCCAGCAGACAGGGATCCACCGGGGAGCTGTTTTTT.

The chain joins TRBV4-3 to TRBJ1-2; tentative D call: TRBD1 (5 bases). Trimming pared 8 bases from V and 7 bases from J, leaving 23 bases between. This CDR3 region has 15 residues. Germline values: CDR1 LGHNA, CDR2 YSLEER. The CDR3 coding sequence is TGCGCCAGCCGACTGAACGGGAGGGGCGCGTCTGGCTACACCTTC. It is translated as CASRLNGRGASGYTF.

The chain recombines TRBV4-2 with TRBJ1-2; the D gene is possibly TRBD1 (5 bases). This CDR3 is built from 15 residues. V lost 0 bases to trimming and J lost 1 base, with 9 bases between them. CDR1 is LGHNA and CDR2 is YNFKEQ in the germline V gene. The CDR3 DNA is TGTGCCAGCAGCCAAGATATAGGGGATAACTATGGCTACACCTTC. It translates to CASSQDIGDNYGYTF.

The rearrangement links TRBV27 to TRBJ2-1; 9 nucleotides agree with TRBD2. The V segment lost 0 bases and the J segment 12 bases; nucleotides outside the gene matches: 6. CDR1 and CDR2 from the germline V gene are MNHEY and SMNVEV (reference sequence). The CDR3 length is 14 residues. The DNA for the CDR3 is TGTGCCAGCAGTTTATCCGCTAGCGGGGCCCTGCAGTTCTTC. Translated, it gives CASSLSASGALQFF.

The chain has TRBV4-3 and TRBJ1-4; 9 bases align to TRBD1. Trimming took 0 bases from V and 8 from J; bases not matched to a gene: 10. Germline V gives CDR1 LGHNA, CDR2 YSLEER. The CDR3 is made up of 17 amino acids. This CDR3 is CASSQDLRGQGFEKLFF. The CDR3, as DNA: TGCGCCAGCAGCCAAGATCTTAGGGGACAGGGTTTCGAAAAACTGTTTTTT.

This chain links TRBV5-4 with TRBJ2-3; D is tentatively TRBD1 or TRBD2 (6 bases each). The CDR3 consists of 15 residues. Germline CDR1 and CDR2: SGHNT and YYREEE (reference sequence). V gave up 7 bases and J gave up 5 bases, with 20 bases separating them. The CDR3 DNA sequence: TGTGCCAGCGGAAGGGGGGCTGGCCCGGGAGATACGCAGTATTTT. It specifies CASGRGAGPGDTQYF. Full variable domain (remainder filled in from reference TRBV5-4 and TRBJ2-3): ETGVTQSPTHLIKTRGQQVTLRCSSQSGHNTVSWYQQALGQGPQFIFQYYREEENGRGNFPPRFSGLQFPNYSSELNVNALELDDSALYLCASGRGAGPGDTQYFGPGTRLTVL.

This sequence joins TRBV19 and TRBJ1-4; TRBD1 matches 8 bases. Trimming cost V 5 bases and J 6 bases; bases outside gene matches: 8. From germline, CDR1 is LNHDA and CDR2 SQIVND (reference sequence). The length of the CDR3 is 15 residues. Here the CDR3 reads CASSRNRGEDEKLFF. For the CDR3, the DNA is TGTGCCAGTAGTCGAAACAGGGGGGAGGATGAAAAACTGTTTTTT.

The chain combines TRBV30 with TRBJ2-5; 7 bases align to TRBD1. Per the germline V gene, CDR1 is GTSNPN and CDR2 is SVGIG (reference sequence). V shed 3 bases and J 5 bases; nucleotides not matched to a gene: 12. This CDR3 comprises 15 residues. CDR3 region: CAWSARFQQGETQYF. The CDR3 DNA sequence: TGTGCCTGGAGCGCCCGTTTTCAACAGGGGGAGACCCAGTACTTC.

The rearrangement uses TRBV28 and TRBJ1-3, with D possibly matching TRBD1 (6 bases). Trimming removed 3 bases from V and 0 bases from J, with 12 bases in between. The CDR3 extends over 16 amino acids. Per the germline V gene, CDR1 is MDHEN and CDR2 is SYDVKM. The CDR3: CASSFDRNVSGNTIYF. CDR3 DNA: TGTGCCAGCAGTTTTGACAGGAACGTCTCTGGAAACACCATATATTTT.

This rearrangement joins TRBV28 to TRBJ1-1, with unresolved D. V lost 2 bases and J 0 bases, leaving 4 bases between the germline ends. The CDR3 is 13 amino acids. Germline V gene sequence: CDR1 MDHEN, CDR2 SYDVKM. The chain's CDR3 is CASSLVVNTEAFF. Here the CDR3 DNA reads TGTGCCAGCAGTTTAGTGGTGAACACTGAAGCTTTCTTT.

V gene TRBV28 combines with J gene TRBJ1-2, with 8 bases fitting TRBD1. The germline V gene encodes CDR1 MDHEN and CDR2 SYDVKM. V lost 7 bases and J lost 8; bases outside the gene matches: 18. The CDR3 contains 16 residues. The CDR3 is CASKTSSGGQALGYTF. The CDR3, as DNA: TGTGCCAGCAAAACTTCTAGCGGGGGACAGGCCTTAGGCTACACCTTC.

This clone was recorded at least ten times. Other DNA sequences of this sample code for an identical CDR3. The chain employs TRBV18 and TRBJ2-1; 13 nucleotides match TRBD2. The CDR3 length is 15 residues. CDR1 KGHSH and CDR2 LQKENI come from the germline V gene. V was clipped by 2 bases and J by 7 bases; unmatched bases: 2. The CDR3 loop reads CASSPGLAGANEQFF. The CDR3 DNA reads TGTGCCAGCTCACCAGGACTAGCGGGAGCTAATGAGCAGTTCTTC.

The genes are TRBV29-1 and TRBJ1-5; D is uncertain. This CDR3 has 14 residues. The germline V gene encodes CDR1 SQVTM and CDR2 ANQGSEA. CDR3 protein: CNGVDHYSNQPQHF. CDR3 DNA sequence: TGCAACGGGGTCGACCACTATAGCAATCAGCCCCAGCATTTT.

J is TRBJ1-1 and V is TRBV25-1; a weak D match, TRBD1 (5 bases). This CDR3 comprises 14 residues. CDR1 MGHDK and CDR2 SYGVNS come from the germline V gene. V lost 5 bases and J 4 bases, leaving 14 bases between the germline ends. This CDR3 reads CASSRGREATEAFF. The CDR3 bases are TGTGCCAGCAGTCGGGGCAGGGAAGCCACTGAAGCTTTCTTT.

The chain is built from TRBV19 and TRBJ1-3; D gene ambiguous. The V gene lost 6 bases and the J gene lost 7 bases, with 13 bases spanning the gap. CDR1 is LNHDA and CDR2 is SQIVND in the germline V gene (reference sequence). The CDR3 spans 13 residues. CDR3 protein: CASRTGPDNTIYF. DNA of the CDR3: TGTGCCAGTAGGACGGGCCCTGACAACACCATATATTTT.

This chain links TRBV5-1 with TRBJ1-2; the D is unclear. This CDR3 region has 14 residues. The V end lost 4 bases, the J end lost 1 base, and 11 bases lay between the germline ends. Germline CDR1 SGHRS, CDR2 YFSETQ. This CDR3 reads CASSREVLNYGYTF. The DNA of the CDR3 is TGCGCCAGCAGCAGGGAGGTCCTTAACTATGGCTACACCTTC.

This CDR3 is CASSPNQGKNTEAFF. DNA for the CDR3: TGTGCCAGCAGCCCCAACCAGGGGAAGAACACTGAAGCTTTCTTT. The rearrangement links TRBV11-2 to TRBJ1-1; the D gene is possibly TRBD1 (6 bases). Trimming removed 5 bases from V and 1 base from J, with 14 bases in between. Germline V CDR1 and CDR2: SGHAT, FQNNGV. The CDR3 has 15 amino acids.

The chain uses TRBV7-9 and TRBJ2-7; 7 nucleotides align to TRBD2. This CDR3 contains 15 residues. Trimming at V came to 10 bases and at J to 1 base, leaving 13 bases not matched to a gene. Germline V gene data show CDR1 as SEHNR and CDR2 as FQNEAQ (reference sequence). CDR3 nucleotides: TGTGCCACCGCTTTAGGGTGGGAGGGTTCCTACGAGCAGTACTTC. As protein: CATALGWEGSYEQYF.